This T cell receptor beta chain is from a study of T cells in Graves' hyperthyroidism and ophthalmopathy. Background on the study: Sampling of peripheral blood happened at initial diagnosis, prior to any treatment.

Using RNA transcripts as the source, TCR beta CDR3 regions were amplified. Carried out on the TCR CDR3, a first-round RT-PCR used the HTBI primer set. TCRdb passed the multiplex PCR reads through MiXCR, listing each CDR3 protein once. The sample has under 650,000 distinct CDR3 sequences, around 15% seen once. Lactation, pregnancy, other autoimmune disease or uncontrolled infection excluded patients. The diagnoses drew upon clinical symptoms, serum thyroxine and TRAb, thyroid ultrasound and orbital computed tomography. Details on this clonotype: The antigen is not known.

This CDR3 has 15 amino acids. Trimming pared 6 bases from V and 2 bases from J, leaving 17 bases between. The study, taken as a whole, reports: For ophthalmopathy, model prediction preceded onset by a median about 6 months.

The clonotype originates from a woman under 40 with Graves' hyperthyroidism. The sequenced material came from blood. The chain links TRBV12-3 or TRBV12-4 to TRBJ2-7; D remains unclear. The CDR3 here is CASSPSGFQPYEQYF. CDR3 nucleotides: TGTGCCAGCAGCCCGTCAGGCTTCCAACCCTACGAGCAGTACTTC.